The sequence of this TCR beta chain was determined in a study of blood T cell repertoires in COVID-19 (dated by TCRdb to about 2020). For context, the study as a whole: Samples from collaborators originated in the United States, Italy and Spain and spanned both the acute and convalescent phases of COVID-19. HLA class I and class II types, where available, came from metadata supplied by the sample provider rather than from assay-based typing. The prospective study material was composed of cDNA or gDNA derived from T cells, B-cell-depleted T cells, or PBMCs. The repertoires were released in a freely available public database intended as a resource for research on the immune response to SARS-CoV-2. The dataset comprised deeply sampled blood TCRbeta repertoires from subjects exposed to, actively infected with, or recovered from COVID-19. The sample metadata nearly always contained a de-identified subject ID, COVID-19 status, age in years and sex. Samples came from the ongoing ImmuneRACE study (first 160 participants) plus 1,254 subjects from 6 global collaborators.

The study at large found these results: The amount of clinical and demographic metadata varied by source and participant and was provided uncurated.

The immunoSEQ Assay, a bias-controlled multiplex PCR, was used to amplify TCRbeta CDR3 regions from genomic DNA. In the paper's pipeline: Within the assay, amplification of reference gene primers was used to estimate how many nucleated cells each sample contained. Sequence reads were collapsed and filtered to measure the absolute abundance of every unique TCRbeta CDR3 rearrangement. For each sample, productive Simpson clonality was calculated by taking the square root of Simpson's diversity index across productive rearrangements. TCRdb obtained this table from immuneACCESS and retained in-frame rearrangements with V and J assigned. These tables miss some clones; where compared with another copy, unresolved V genes account for less than half of the shortfall, and the remainder is unexplained. V, J and clone size were drawn from that table, and D and trimming were deduced from the DNA. This sample has around 260,000 clones in its table, and about nine tenths of those were observed once. The top ten clones comprise around 1.1% of the sample.

Enrolling through a virtual design, the prospective study's participants ranged in age from roughly 18 to 100 years and lived across 24 United States geographic areas. In the prospective study, participants were assigned to cohorts based on the clinical history participants reported in a screening survey and a study questionnaire. Recovered participants in ImmuneRACE Cohort 3 were defined by two consecutive negative NP/OP PCR tests, clearance by a healthcare professional, or resolution of symptoms. Mobile phlebotomists in the prospective study collected whole blood, serum and a nasopharyngeal or oropharyngeal swab from every participant. Over an approximately 2-month period, participants in the prospective study had the option of providing additional blood draws and questionnaires. Blood samples from the prospective study were shipped frozen or at room temperature prior to DNA extraction. Worth noting for this clone: Its antigen is unknown. Base-call qualities are not available, and no considerably larger clone is one nucleotide away.

Measured from the cysteine to the phenylalanine, the CDR3 is 14 residues long. CDR3 DNA is the only sequence kept; it has 42 bases, read in frame from the first base. CDR1 and CDR2 were assigned from the germline V gene as SGHTA and FQGTGA. V and J lose 4 bases and 7 bases, and a span of 11 bases separates them. The receptor was derived from a woman between 25 and 40 years old who had recovered from COVID-19. The sequenced sample consisted of PBMCs or T cells enriched from blood (not recorded which). The chain was built from TRBV7-3 and TRBJ1-6; 6 matching bases give a weak D call of TRBD1. CDR3 region: CASSSTGYNSPLHF. Read as DNA, the sequence is TGTGCCAGCAGCTCTACAGGGTACAATTCACCCCTCCACTTT.